This TCR beta chain was captured in a study of blood T cell repertoires in COVID-19. Looking at the study overall: Sites in the United States, Italy and Spain provided acute and convalescent COVID-19 samples. T cells, B-cell-depleted T cells, or PBMCs supplied cDNA or gDNA.

The CDR3 is made up of 14 amino acids. V was clipped by 5 bases and J by 1 base; unmatched bases: 3. Looked up from germline, CDR1 is SNHLY and CDR2 is FYNNEI. The table came from immunoSEQ multiplex PCR; TCRdb's copy has only in-frame clones and leaves some out. Of 200,000 to 250,000 clones in the sample, more than 75% were seen once. The chain employs TRBV2 and TRBJ2-7; the match to TRBD2 covers 9 bases. Sequencing used peripheral blood. This sequence was found in a human donor in a cohort sampled during active COVID-19. The CDR3 loop is CASSLAGRSYEQYF. The CDR3 DNA reads TGTGCCAGCAGTCTAGCGGGGAGGTCCTACGAGCAGTACTTC.